This is a list of T cell receptor beta chains from one sample in a study of T cells after posttransplantation cyclophosphamide. Libraries were prepared by immunoSEQ multiplex PCR; TCRdb keeps only in-frame clonotypes and omits some of them. The sample includes about 1,200 clones, none of them occurring once. Sample: PBMCs, taken 84 days after allogeneic stem cell transplant with posttransplant cyclophosphamide. These receptors were collected from a male patient between 25 and 39 years old who received an allogeneic stem cell transplant from a related donor, was CMV-positive, and had no GVHD. Part of the T cells may come from the graft donor. CDR3s include the opening cysteine and the closing phenylalanine or tryptophan. Each record gives: J gene, clone size, D gene, V gene, CDR3 protein, CDR3 DNA. D genes are given only for firm matches. Clone size is given as how often the clone was seen (once, few, many) or a class if it is expanded.

>TRBJ2-3|many|TRBD1|TRBV12-3/TRBV12-4
CASSLILRVGTGAAPGTDTQYF
TGTGCCAGCAGTTTAATTTTAAGGGTAGGGACAGGGGCCGCTCCGGGCACAGATACGCAGTATTTT
>TRBJ2-3|medium-sized|NA|TRBV5-1
CASSSDPVGGRTDTQYF
TGCGCCAGCAGCTCTGACCCCGTGGGGGGGCGCACAGATACGCAGTATTTT
>TRBJ2-1|medium-sized|NA|TRBV27
CASSLNRVSGEQFF
TGTGCCAGCAGTTTAAATAGGGTGAGTGGTGAGCAGTTCTTC
>TRBJ2-7|medium-sized|NA|TRBV4-1
CASSQQAASYEQYF
TGCGCCAGCAGCCAACAAGCGGCTTCCTACGAGCAGTACTTC
>TRBJ2-2|many|NA|TRBV7-9
CASSLDIQGEIAGELFF
TGTGCCAGCAGCTTAGATATACAGGGAGAAATCGCCGGGGAGCTGTTTTTT
>TRBJ2-3|medium-sized|TRBD1|TRBV7-6
CASSLLGTGVRSDSTDTQYF
TGTGCCAGCAGCTTACTTGGGACAGGGGTTAGGTCCGATAGTACAGATACGCAGTATTTT
>TRBJ2-7|medium-sized|NA|TRBV11-2
CASSFTDTGTEQYF
TGTGCCAGCAGCTTCACGGATACAGGAACAGAGCAGTACTTC
>TRBJ2-6|medium-sized|NA|TRBV12-3/TRBV12-4
CASSLSGWSGANVLTF
TGTGCCAGCAGTTTGTCGGGGTGGTCTGGGGCCAACGTCCTGACTTTC
>TRBJ1-5|medium-sized|NA|TRBV28
CASSPPPGSKSNQPQHF
TGTGCCAGCAGTCCACCCCCGGGGAGTAAGAGTAATCAGCCCCAGCATTTT
>TRBJ2-1|medium-sized|TRBD2|TRBV9
CASSVGGLASNEQFF
TGTGCCAGCAGCGTAGGAGGACTAGCCTCCAATGAGCAGTTCTTC
>TRBJ2-7|medium-sized|TRBD1|TRBV5-5
CASSQTGGYAHEQYF
TGTGCCAGCAGTCAAACAGGGGGCTACGCACACGAGCAGTACTTC
>TRBJ2-2|medium-sized|NA|TRBV19
CASTSWGQNTGELFF
TGTGCCAGTACATCATGGGGACAAAACACCGGGGAGCTGTTTTTT
>TRBJ2-2|many|NA|TRBV7-3
CASSAGPTGELFF
TGTGCCAGCAGCGCCGGTCCCACCGGGGAGCTGTTTTTT
>TRBJ2-7|medium-sized|TRBD1|TRBV14
CASSPRTGGVEQYF
TGTGCCAGCAGCCCAAGGACAGGGGGGGTTGAGCAGTACTTC
>TRBJ2-4|medium-sized|TRBD2|TRBV23-1
CARSIFPGLYIQYF
TGCGCCAGATCTATCTTTCCGGGACTATACATTCAGTACTTC
>TRBJ2-3|medium-sized|NA|TRBV5-4
CASSLRLSESTDTQYF
TGTGCCAGCAGCTTGCGGCTTAGCGAGAGCACAGATACGCAGTATTTT
>TRBJ1-1|medium-sized|NA|TRBV24-1
CATSDSGNTEAFF
TGTGCCACCAGTGACTCCGGGAACACTGAAGCTTTCTTT
>TRBJ2-1|medium-sized|TRBD2|TRBV7-3
CASSPTSGNRNEQFF
TGTGCCAGCAGCCCGACTAGCGGGAACCGTAATGAGCAGTTCTTC
>TRBJ2-7|medium-sized|NA|TRBV6-6
CANRDTASYEQYF
TGTGCCAACAGGGATACAGCCTCCTACGAGCAGTACTTC
>TRBJ2-7|medium-sized|TRBD2|TRBV9
CASSAAWGTTTYEQYF
TGTGCCAGCAGCGCCGCCTGGGGGACTACGACCTACGAGCAGTACTTC
>TRBJ2-1|medium-sized|NA|TRBV7-2
CASSFSGAHNEQFF
TGTGCCAGCAGCTTCTCAGGGGCCCACAATGAGCAGTTCTTC
>TRBJ1-3|large|TRBD1|TRBV28
CASSFARTGISGNTIYF
TGTGCCAGCAGTTTTGCCCGGACAGGGATCTCTGGAAACACCATATATTTT
>TRBJ1-3|medium-sized|NA|TRBV7-9
CASSLQGTAGNTIYF
TGTGCCAGCAGCTTACAGGGAACGGCTGGAAACACCATATATTTT
>TRBJ1-1|many|NA|TRBV13
CASSGGGNTEAFF
TGTGCCAGCAGCGGGGGGGGGAACACTGAAGCTTTCTTT
>TRBJ2-1|medium-sized|NA|TRBV19
CASIQRGVHVGEQFF
TGTGCCAGTATCCAAAGAGGGGTTCATGTAGGTGAGCAGTTCTTC
>TRBJ1-3|medium-sized|NA|TRBV2
CASSYPGSGNTIYF
TGTGCCAGCAGTTATCCGGGTTCTGGAAACACCATATATTTT
>TRBJ2-7|medium-sized|NA|TRBV23-1
CASSRRTGVSVVSSYEQYF
TGCGCCAGCAGTCGCCGAACGGGGGTATCGGTCGTGTCATCCTACGAGCAGTACTTC
>TRBJ2-1|many|TRBD2|TRBV9
CASGLAGLNNEQFF
TGTGCCAGCGGTCTAGCGGGATTGAACAATGAGCAGTTCTTC
>TRBJ2-7|medium-sized|TRBD1|TRBV11-2
CASRVPGTVSYEQYF
TGTGCCAGCCGGGTCCCCGGGACAGTCTCCTACGAGCAGTACTTC
>TRBJ2-1|many|TRBD2|TRBV12-3/TRBV12-4
CASSLGSSGNYNEQFF
TGTGCCAGCAGTTTAGGGTCTAGCGGAAATTACAATGAGCAGTTCTTC
>TRBJ1-1|large|NA|TRBV2
CASQRSAGVNTEAFF
TGTGCCAGCCAGCGGTCCGCAGGCGTGAACACTGAAGCTTTCTTT
>TRBJ2-1|medium-sized|TRBD2|TRBV11-2
CASSLESGSYPHEQFF
TGTGCCAGCAGCTTAGAAAGCGGGAGCTACCCCCATGAGCAGTTCTTC
>TRBJ2-7|many|TRBD1|TRBV30
CAWAGGSYEQYF
TGTGCCTGGGCAGGGGGAAGCTACGAGCAGTACTTC
>TRBJ2-7|medium-sized|TRBD2|TRBV7-2
CASSLVAGGLGYEQYF
TGTGCCAGCAGCTTAGTAGCGGGAGGGCTCGGTTACGAGCAGTACTTC
>TRBJ1-2|medium-sized|TRBD1|TRBV5-6
CASGPGTAFPNTYGYTF
TGTGCCAGCGGACCGGGGACAGCTTTTCCGAACACCTATGGCTACACCTTC
>TRBJ2-7|medium-sized|NA|TRBV28
CASSTAEHSYEQYF
TGTGCCAGCAGTACAGCCGAACACTCCTACGAGCAGTACTTC
>TRBJ1-5|medium-sized|NA|TRBV2
CASSGAEGSQPQHF
TGTGCCAGCAGTGGAGCAGAGGGCAGTCAGCCCCAGCATTTT
>TRBJ2-3|medium-sized|TRBD2|TRBV18
CASSVQLAASTDTQYF
TGTGCCAGCTCAGTTCAACTAGCGGCTAGCACAGATACGCAGTATTTT
>TRBJ2-5|many|NA|TRBV11-2
CASSFPFQETQYF
TGTGCCAGCAGCTTCCCCTTCCAAGAGACCCAGTACTTC
>TRBJ2-1|medium-sized|NA|TRBV27
CASSLGGRYNEIQFF
TGTGCCAGCAGCCTAGGGGGACGGTACAATGAGATTCAGTTCTTC
>TRBJ2-5|many|TRBD2|TRBV6-5
CASSPGGLEETQYF
TGTGCCAGCAGTCCGGGGGGGCTGGAAGAGACCCAGTACTTC
>TRBJ2-7|medium-sized|TRBD2|TRBV5-1
CASSPLAGRYEQYF
TGCGCCAGCAGCCCCCTAGCGGGTCGGTACGAGCAGTACTTC
>TRBJ2-1|medium-sized|NA|TRBV6-4
CASSEGGESNEQFF
TGTGCCAGCAGTGAAGGCGGGGAATCAAATGAGCAGTTCTTC
>TRBJ2-5|few|NA|TRBV7-2
CASNRDRREETQYF
TGTGCCAGCAACAGGGATCGGAGGGAAGAGACCCAGTACTTC
>TRBJ2-2|many|NA|TRBV29-1
CSYEGQNTGELFF
TGCAGCTATGAGGGACAGAACACCGGGGAGCTGTTTTTT
>TRBJ2-3|medium-sized|NA|TRBV19
CASIATHSTDTQYF
TGTGCCAGTATAGCCACCCATAGCACAGATACGCAGTATTTT